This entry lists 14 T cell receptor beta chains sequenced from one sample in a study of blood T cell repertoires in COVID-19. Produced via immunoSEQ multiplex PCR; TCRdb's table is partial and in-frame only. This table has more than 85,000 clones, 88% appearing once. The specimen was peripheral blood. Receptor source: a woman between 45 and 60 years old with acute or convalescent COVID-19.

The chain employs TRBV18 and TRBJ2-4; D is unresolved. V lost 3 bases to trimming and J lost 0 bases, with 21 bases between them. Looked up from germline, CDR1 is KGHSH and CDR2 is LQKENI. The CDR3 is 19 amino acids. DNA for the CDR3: TGTGCCAGCTCACCCATCCCCAGTACCGCTGGTGGAGCCAAAAACATTCAGTACTTC. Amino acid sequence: CASSPIPSTAGGAKNIQYF.

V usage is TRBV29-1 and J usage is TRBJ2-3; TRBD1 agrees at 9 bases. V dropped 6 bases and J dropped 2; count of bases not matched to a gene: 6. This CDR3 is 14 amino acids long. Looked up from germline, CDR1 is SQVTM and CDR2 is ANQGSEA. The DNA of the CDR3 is TGCAGCGTAACCGGGACAGGGACCACAGATACGCAGTATTTT. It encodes CSVTGTGTTDTQYF.

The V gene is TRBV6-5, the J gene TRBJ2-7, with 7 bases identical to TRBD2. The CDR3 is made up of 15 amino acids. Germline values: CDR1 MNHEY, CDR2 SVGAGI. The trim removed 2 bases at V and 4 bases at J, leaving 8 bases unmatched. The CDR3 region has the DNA TGTGCCAGCAGTTACCGGAGGTGGGGGGGTTACGAGCAGTACTTC. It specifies CASSYRRWGGYEQYF.

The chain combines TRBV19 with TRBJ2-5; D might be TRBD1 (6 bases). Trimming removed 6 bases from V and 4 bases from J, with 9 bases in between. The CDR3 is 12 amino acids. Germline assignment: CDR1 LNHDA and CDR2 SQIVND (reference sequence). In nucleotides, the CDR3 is TGTGCCAGTAGCCAAGGGGGAGAGACCCAGTACTTC. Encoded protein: CASSQGGETQYF.

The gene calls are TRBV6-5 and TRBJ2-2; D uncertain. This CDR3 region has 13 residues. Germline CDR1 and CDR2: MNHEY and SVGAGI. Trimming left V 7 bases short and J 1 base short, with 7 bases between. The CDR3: CASTVGNTGELFF. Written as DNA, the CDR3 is TGTGCCAGCACGGTTGGGAACACCGGGGAGCTGTTTTTT.

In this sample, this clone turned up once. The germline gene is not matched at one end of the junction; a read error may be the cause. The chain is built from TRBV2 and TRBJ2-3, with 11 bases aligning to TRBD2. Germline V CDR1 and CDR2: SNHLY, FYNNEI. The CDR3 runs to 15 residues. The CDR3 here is CASSGTSGLTNTQYF. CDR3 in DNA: TGTGCCAGTTCCGGGACTAGCGGTCTCACAAATACGCAGTATTTT.

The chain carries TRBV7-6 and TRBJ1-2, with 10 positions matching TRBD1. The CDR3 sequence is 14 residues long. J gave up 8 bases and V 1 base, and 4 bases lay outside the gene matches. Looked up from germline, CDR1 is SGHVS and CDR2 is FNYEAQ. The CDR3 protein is CASSLGGTGDGYTF. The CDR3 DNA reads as TGTGCCAGCAGCTTAGGGGGGACAGGGGACGGCTACACCTTC. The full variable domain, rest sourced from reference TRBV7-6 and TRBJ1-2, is GAGVSQSPRYKVTKRGQDVALRCDPISGHVSLYWYRQALGQGPEFLTYFNYEAQQDKSGLPNDRFSAERPEGSISTLTIQRTEQRDSAMYRCASSLGGTGDGYTFGSGTRLTVV.

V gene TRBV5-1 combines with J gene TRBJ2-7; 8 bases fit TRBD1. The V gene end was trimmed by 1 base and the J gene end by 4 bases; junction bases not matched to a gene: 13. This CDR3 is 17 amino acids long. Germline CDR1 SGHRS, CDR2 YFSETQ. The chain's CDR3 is CASSLYSGQGRRYEQYF. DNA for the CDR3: TGCGCCAGCAGCTTGTACTCCGGACAGGGTAGGCGATACGAGCAGTACTTC.

The CDR3 spells CASRTGTDTDTQYF. The CDR3 DNA reads TGTGCCAGCAGGACTGGGACAGACACAGATACGCAGTATTTT. This sequence joins TRBV6-5 and TRBJ2-3; 7 bases match TRBD1. CDR1 is MNHEY and CDR2 is SVGAGI in the germline V gene. The junction had 5 bases not matched to a gene; V was cut back by 6 bases and J by 2 bases. There are 14 residues in the CDR3.

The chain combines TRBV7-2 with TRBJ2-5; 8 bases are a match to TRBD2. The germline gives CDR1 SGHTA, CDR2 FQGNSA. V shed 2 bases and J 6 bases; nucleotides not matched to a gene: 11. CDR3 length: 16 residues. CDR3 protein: CASSLTSTGGRKTQYF. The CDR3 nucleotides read TGTGCCAGCAGCTTAACGTCGACGGGAGGGAGAAAGACCCAGTACTTC.

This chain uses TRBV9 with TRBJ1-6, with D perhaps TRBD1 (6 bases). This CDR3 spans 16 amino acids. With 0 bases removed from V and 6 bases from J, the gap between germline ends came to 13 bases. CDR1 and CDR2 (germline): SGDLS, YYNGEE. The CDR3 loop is CASSVGLEGVNSPLHF. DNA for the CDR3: TGTGCCAGCAGCGTAGGGCTCGAGGGGGTTAATTCACCCCTCCACTTT.

The CDR3 is CASSLDRGAYNEQFF. CDR3 sequence (DNA): TGTGCCAGCAGCCTGGACAGGGGGGCCTACAATGAGCAGTTCTTC. The V gene is TRBV28, the J gene TRBJ2-1; 10 nucleotides match TRBD1. CDR1 is MDHEN, CDR2 SYDVKM, per germline. V trimming: 6 bases; J trimming: 2 bases; junction bases outside the gene matches: 4. The CDR3 loop spans 15 amino acids.

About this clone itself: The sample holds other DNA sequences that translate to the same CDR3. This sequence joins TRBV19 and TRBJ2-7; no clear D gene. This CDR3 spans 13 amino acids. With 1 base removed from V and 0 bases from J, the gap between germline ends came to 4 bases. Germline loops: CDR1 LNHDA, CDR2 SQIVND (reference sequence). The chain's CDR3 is CASSIGSSYEQYF. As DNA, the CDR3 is TGTGCCAGTAGTATAGGCAGCTCCTACGAGCAGTACTTC. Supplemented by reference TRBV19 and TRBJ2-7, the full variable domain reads DGGITQSPKYLFRKEGQNVTLSCEQNLNHDAMYWYRQDPGQGLRLIYYSQIVNDFQKGDIAEGYSVSREKKESFPLTVTSAQKNPTAFYLCASSIGSSYEQYFGPGTRLTVT.

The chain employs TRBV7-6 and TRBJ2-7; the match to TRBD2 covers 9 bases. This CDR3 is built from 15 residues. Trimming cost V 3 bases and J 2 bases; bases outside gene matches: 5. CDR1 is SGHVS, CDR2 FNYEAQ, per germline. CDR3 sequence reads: CASSLVAGETYEQYF. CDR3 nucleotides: TGTGCCAGCAGCTTGGTAGCGGGAGAAACCTACGAGCAGTACTTC.